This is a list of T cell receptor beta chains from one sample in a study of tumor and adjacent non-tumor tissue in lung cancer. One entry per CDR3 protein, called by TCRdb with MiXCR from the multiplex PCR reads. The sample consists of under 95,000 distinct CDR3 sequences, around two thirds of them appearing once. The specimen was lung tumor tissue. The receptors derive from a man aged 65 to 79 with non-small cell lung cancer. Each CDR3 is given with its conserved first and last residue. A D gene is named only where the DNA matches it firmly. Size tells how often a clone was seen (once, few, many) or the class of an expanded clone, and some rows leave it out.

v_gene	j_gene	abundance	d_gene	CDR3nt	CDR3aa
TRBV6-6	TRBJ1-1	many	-	TGTGCCGCCGTCCGCGGCAGAGCTTTCTTT	CAAVRGRAFF
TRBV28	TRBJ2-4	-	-	TGTTCCAGCAGTCTGATTGGTGCCAAAAACATTCAGTACTTT	CSSSLIGAKNIQYF
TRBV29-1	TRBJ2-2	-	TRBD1	TGCAGTGCTGCATGGGACAGTACCACCGGGGAGCTGTTTTTT	CSAAWDSTTGELFF
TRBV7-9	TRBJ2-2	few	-	TGTGCCAGCAGCTGGGGGGCCCTCAACACCGGGGAGCTGTTTTTT	CASSWGALNTGELFF
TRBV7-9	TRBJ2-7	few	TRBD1	TGTGCCAGCAGCTCCCCCGGGACAGGGGTTTCCGAGCAGTACTTC	CASSSPGTGVSEQYF
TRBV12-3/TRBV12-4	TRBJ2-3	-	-	TGTGCTAGCAGTTCCCCGGACAGCAGCACAGATACGCAGTATTTT	CASSSPDSSTDTQYF
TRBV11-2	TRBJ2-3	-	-	TGTGTAAGCAGCTTAGCTGGGGGAGCGCCAGATACGCAGTATTTT	CVSSLAGGAPDTQYF
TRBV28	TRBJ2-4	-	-	TGTGCCAGCAGGAACGACAGGTCTTTAGCCAAAAACATTCAGTACTTC	CASRNDRSLAKNIQYF
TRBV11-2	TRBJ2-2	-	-	TGTGCTAGCAACCCACTGGGACCACGCGGGGAGCTGTTATTT	CASNPLGPRGELLF
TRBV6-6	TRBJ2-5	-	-	TGTGCCAGCAAGGGGGGCCAAGAGACCAAGTACTTC	CASKGGQETKYF
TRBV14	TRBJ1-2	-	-	TGTGCCAGCAGTCGGAACAGGGTCGCCAACTATGGCTACACCTTC	CASSRNRVANYGYTF
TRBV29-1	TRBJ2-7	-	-	TGCAGCGTTATGAAAGGGACTGCCCACGAGCAGTACTTC	CSVMKGTAHEQYF
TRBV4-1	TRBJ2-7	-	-	TGCGCCAGCAGCCTAGGGCGTCTAGGGTACGAGCAGTACTTC	CASSLGRLGYEQYF
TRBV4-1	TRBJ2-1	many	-	TGCGCCAGCCAGAGGGGACTGGACAATGAGCAGTTCTTC	CASQRGLDNEQFF
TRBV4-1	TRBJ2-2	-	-	TGCACCAGCAGCCACCCTTTGAGGTACACCGGGGAGCTGTTCTTT	CTSSHPLRYTGELFF
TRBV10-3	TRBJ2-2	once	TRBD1	TGTGCCATTACTGTCGGGACAGTGAACACCGGGGAGCTGTTTTTT	CAITVGTVNTGELFF
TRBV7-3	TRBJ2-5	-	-	TGTGCCAGCAGCTTAGCACCGGGGGCAGGGGAGACCCAGTACTTC	CASSLAPGAGETQYF
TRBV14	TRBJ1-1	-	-	TGTGCCAGCAGCCTGACGTGGCGAACTGAAGCTTTCTTT	CASSLTWRTEAFF
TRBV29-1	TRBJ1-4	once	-	TGCAGTGCGGAAGGTAGCGACCCTAATGAAGAACTGTTTTTT	CSAEGSDPNEELFF
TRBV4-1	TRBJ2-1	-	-	TGCGTCAGCAGCCAAGATGTAGGGCGCCGCGGTGAGCAGTTCTTC	CVSSQDVGRRGEQFF
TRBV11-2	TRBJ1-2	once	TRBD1	TGTACCAGCAGAGCCGGGACAGGTCCGTTTAGCTACGCCTTC	CTSRAGTGPFSYAF
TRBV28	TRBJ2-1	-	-	TGTGCCAGCAGTCGTCCAGCGTGGAATGAGCAGTTCTTC	CASSRPAWNEQFF
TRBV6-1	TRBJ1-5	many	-	TGTGCCAGCAGTGAAGCAAGCTGGCAGAGTCGCAATCAGCCCCAGCATTTT	CASSEASWQSRNQPQHF
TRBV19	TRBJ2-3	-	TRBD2	TGTGCCAGTACCCTGACTAGCGGGGGGCCCGATACGCAGTATTTT	CASTLTSGGPDTQYF
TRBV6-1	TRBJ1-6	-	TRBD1	TGTGCCAGCAGTAATGATGACAGGGGGCGCTTTAATTCACCCCTCCACTTT	CASSNDDRGRFNSPLHF
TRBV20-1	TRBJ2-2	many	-	TGCAGTGCTACGGGGGCGGGGAGAGGTACCGGGGAGCTGTTTTTT	CSATGAGRGTGELFF
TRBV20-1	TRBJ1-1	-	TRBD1	TGCAGTGCTAGAGTAGGGGGCGCGGACACTGAAGCTTCCTTT	CSARVGGADTEASF
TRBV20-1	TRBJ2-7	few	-	TGCAGTGCTCGGGTCATTGCCTACGAGCAGTACTTC	CSARVIAYEQYF
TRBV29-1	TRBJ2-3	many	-	TGCAGCGTTGACCCCGGTCGCACAGATACGCAGTATTTT	CSVDPGRTDTQYF
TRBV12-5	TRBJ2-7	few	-	TGTGCTAGTGGTTCAGGAGATGTGGGTCATCAGTACTTC	CASGSGDVGHQYF
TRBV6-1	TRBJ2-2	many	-	TGTGCCAGCAGCGAATGGGACCGCGGGGAGCTGTTTTTT	CASSEWDRGELFF
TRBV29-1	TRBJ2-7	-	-	TGCGCTACGGTAGGGCCATGGGGCGAGCAGTATTTC	CATVGPWGEQYF
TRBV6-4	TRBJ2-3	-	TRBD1	TGTGCCACCAGTCCTAAGATCGGAACAGGGGGCAGAGATACGCAGTATTTT	CATSPKIGTGGRDTQYF
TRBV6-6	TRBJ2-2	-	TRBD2	TGTGCCAACAGTTATTCGTGGTCGGCGGGAGGGCCTCAGAACACCGGGGAGCTGTTTTTT	CANSYSWSAGGPQNTGELFF
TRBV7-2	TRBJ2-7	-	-	TGTGCCAGCAGCTCTTCCCTCGAGCGGCCCCAGTCCTACGAGCAGTACTTC	CASSSSLERPQSYEQYF
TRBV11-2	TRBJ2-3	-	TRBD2	TGTACCAGCAGCCCTGGACTAGCGGGGCCCTTGAGCACACACACGCAGTATTTT	CTSSPGLAGPLSTHTQYF
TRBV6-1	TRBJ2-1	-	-	TGTGCCAATACATTCGACAGTCAACGGGTCTACAATGAGCAGTTCTTC	CANTFDSQRVYNEQFF
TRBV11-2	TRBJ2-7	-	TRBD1	TGTGCCAGCAGCACGGACAGGCTCTACGAACAGTACTTC	CASSTDRLYEQYF
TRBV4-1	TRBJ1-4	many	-	TGCGCCAGCAGCCACTCCGGGACGAAAAATGAAAAACTGTTTTTT	CASSHSGTKNEKLFF
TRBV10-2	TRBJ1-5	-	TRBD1	TGCGCCAGCAGTCCGGGACAGGGGTCTGTGCAGCCCCATCATTTT	CASSPGQGSVQPHHF
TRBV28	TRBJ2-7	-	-	TGTGCCAGCAGTGCCCCCGGGGGAGGAGGCTACTACGAGCAGTACTTC	CASSAPGGGGYYEQYF
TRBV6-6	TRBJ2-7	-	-	TGTGTCAGCGGGCTAGTGGTATACGAGCAGTACTTC	CVSGLVVYEQYF
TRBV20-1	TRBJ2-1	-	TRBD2	TGCAGTGCTAGAGATCGGGGGGAGACAGCACAGGAGCAGTTCTTC	CSARDRGETAQEQFF
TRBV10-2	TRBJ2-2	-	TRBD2	TGCGCCAGCAGTGAGTGGGGGGGGACGAACATCGGGGAGCTGTCTTTT	CASSEWGGTNIGELSF
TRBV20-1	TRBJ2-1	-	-	TGCAGTGCTAGCGGCCGAGCAGGGAATCCCTACAATGAGCAGTTCTTC	CSASGRAGNPYNEQFF
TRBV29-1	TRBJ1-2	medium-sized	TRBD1	TGCAGCGCCGATCCCTCCGGGACAGGGGGAGATGGCTACACCTTC	CSADPSGTGGDGYTF
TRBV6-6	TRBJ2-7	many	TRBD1	TGTGCCAGCAGCGACTCCGGACAGGGTAGATGGTACGAGCAGTACTTC	CASSDSGQGRWYEQYF
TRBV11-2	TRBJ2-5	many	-	TGTGCCAGCAGCTGGCCGGCAGAGACCCAGTACTTC	CASSWPAETQYF
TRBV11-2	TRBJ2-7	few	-	TGTGCCAGCAGCCGCGTCTGGGACTCTTCGGTAGAACAGTACTTC	CASSRVWDSSVEQYF
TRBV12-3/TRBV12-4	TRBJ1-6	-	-	TGTGCCAGCAGTTTCTCAGGGTCTAGTTTACCCCTCCACTTT	CASSFSGSSLPLHF
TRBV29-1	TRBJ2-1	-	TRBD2	TGCAGCGCCTACAATCCGCGGTTCGGACTAGCGGAGAATGGGCAGTTCTTC	CSAYNPRFGLAENGQFF
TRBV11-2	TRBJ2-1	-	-	TGTGCCAGCAGCTTAGCGTCCCAAGCCTATGAGCAGTTCTTC	CASSLASQAYEQFF
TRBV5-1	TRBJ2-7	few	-	TGCGCCAGCAGCTTGGGGGATCTTCCGGATGGAGAGCAATACTTC	CASSLGDLPDGEQYF
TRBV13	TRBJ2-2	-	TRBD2	TGTGCCAGCAGTTGGAGCGGGAGGGCCAACATCGGGGAGCTGTTTTTT	CASSWSGRANIGELFF
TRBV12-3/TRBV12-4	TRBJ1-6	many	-	TGTGCCAGCAGTTTGATAGCAGTCGGGTCACCCCTCCACTTT	CASSLIAVGSPLHF
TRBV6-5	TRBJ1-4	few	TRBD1	TGTGTCAGCAGTTACCGGGGACAGGCGGGGGAAAAACTGTTTTTT	CVSSYRGQAGEKLFF
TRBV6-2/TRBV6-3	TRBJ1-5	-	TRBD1	TGTACCCGCAGTACCGGGACAGGGAGCAATCAGCCCCAGCATTTT	CTRSTGTGSNQPQHF
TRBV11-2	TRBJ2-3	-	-	TGTGCCAGCAGCGCTGGTCAGGGTTTAGCGAATACGCGCTATTTT	CASSAGQGLANTRYF
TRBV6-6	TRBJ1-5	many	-	TGTGCCAGCAAGGAAGGGAGGGCCCAAGGCAATCAGCCCCAGCATTTT	CASKEGRAQGNQPQHF